The clone carrying this TCR beta chain was seen more than once but under ten times. Its target is unknown. This specimen comes from a study of beta chain features in type 1 diabetes. Study-level findings and limits: PCR might preferentially amplify shorter templates, equally in patients and controls. Shortening that was moderate but significant affected the TCRB CDR3s of Type 1 diabetes patients in all four CD4+ subsets.

The germline V gene encodes CDR1 KGHSH and CDR2 LQKENI. The CDR3 runs to 18 residues. V shed 1 base, J shed 0 bases, and the junction held 9 bases outside the gene matches. cDNA synthesis used the whole RNA isolate, giving expressed TCRB sequences. Method: immunoSEQ multiplex PCR; TCRdb's copy keeps in-frame clones and lacks some. The table has roughly 47,000 clones, approximately 44% seen once; the top ten hold approximately 0.13%. This chain uses TRBV18 with TRBJ1-1, with 9 bases that match TRBD1. This clonotype originated in a young man with type 1 diabetes. Sequenced sample: stem cell memory CD4+ T cells from blood. The CDR3 region has the DNA TGTGCCAGCTCACCACAACAGGGGGCTAGGGGGCTGAACACTGAAGCTTTCTTT. Amino acid sequence: CASSPQQGARGLNTEAFF.